The 17 T cell receptor beta chains listed next were all sequenced from one sample in a study of blood T cell repertoires in COVID-19. The method was immunoSEQ multiplex PCR; TCRdb's version includes in-frame clones alone and lacks a portion of them. The table lists around 170,000 clones, more than 70% of them singletons. Sequences were obtained from PBMCs or T cells enriched from blood (not recorded which). These receptors came from a woman under 40 who had recovered from COVID-19.

The CDR3 DNA follows: TGTGCCAGCTCACCGATACTTACTAGCGGATCTAGCACAGATACGCAGTATTTT. Amino acid sequence: CASSPILTSGSSTDTQYF. J is TRBJ2-3 and V is TRBV18; 8 bases match TRBD2. Looked up from germline, CDR1 is KGHSH and CDR2 is LQKENI. V shed 3 bases and J 0 bases; nucleotides not matched to a gene: 11. The CDR3 loop spans 18 amino acids.

This chain joins TRBV5-6 and TRBJ2-1; TRBD2 aligns across 11 bases. CDR1 is SGHDT, CDR2 YYEEEE, per germline. This CDR3 has 16 amino acids. The J segment lost 4 bases and the V segment lost 0 bases, leaving 3 bases of the junction unmatched. CDR3 nucleotides: TGTGCCAGCAGCTTGGCCGTAGCGGGAGGGTACAATGAGCAGTTCTTC. Encoded protein: CASSLAVAGGYNEQFF.

This chain connects TRBV5-4 to TRBJ2-7, with D unclear. V was pared by 0 bases and J by 0 bases, with 7 bases between. CDR1 and CDR2 (germline): SGHNT, YYREEE (reference sequence). There are 14 residues in the CDR3. The CDR3 sequence is CASSLARSSYEQYF. The CDR3, as DNA: TGTGCCAGCAGCTTGGCACGGAGCTCCTACGAGCAGTACTTC.

This chain connects TRBV18 to TRBJ2-3, with 7 bases lining up with TRBD2. V was clipped by 3 bases and J by 6 bases; unmatched bases: 18. Germline V CDR1 and CDR2: KGHSH, LQKENI. The length of the CDR3 is 18 residues. CDR3 DNA: TGTGCCAGCTCACCGACCCCCGCTAGCGGTCCAATGGGGGATACGCAGTATTTT. It translates to CASSPTPASGPMGDTQYF.

The chain uses TRBV5-4 and TRBJ2-3, with D possibly matching TRBD2 (5 bases). V shed 6 bases and J shed 4 bases, with 24 bases lying between them. Germline V gene data show CDR1 as SGHNT and CDR2 as YYREEE (reference sequence). This CDR3 has 17 residues. CDR3 loop: CASTPGGGQVLADTQYF. CDR3 nucleotides: TGTGCCAGCACCCCTGGCGGCGGGCAAGTGCTGGCAGATACGCAGTATTTT.

The chain recombines TRBV9 with TRBJ2-3, with 7 positions matching TRBD2. Looked up from germline, CDR1 is SGDLS and CDR2 is YYNGEE. The CDR3 is made up of 15 amino acids. V shed 1 base, J shed 4 bases, and the junction held 6 bases outside the gene matches. CDR3 in DNA: TGTGCCAGCAGCGTAAGGGCGGGAGATGCAGATACGCAGTATTTT. It encodes CASSVRAGDADTQYF. The complete variable domain, with remaining parts taken from reference TRBV9 and TRBJ2-3, reads DSGVTQTPKHLITATGQRVTLRCSPRSGDLSVYWYQQSLDQGLQFLIQYYNGEERAKGNILERFSAQQFPDLHSELNLSSLELGDSALYFCASSVRAGDADTQYFGPGTRLTVL.

The chain carries TRBV5-1 and TRBJ1-4; 7 nucleotides line up with TRBD1. V shed 4 bases, J shed 5 bases, and the junction held 11 bases outside the gene matches. Germline V gene sequence: CDR1 SGHRS, CDR2 YFSETQ. This CDR3 region has 16 residues. The CDR3, as DNA: TGCGCCAGCAGCCCACTCAGGGGGAGTACAAATGAAAAACTGTTTTTT. It specifies CASSPLRGSTNEKLFF.

This chain joins TRBV7-9 and TRBJ2-1; the match to TRBD2 covers 13 bases. V dropped 5 bases and J dropped 8; count of bases not matched to a gene: 6. The germline gives CDR1 SEHNR, CDR2 FQNEAQ (reference sequence). CDR3 length equals 15 residues. The CDR3 reads CASSTGTSGIHEQFF. In DNA, the CDR3 is TGTGCCAGCAGCACAGGGACTAGCGGGATTCATGAGCAGTTCTTC.

The genes are TRBV10-3 and TRBJ2-1, with 10 bases fitting TRBD2. The CDR3 has 15 residues. V trimming: 4 bases; J trimming: 8 bases; junction bases outside the gene matches: 8. Germline-derived CDR1 and CDR2 are ENHRY and SYGVKD. The chain's CDR3 is CAISAGTSEVDEQFF. DNA for the CDR3: TGTGCCATCAGTGCGGGGACTAGCGAAGTAGATGAGCAGTTCTTC.

J is TRBJ1-4 and V is TRBV19, with TRBD1 identical over 7 bases. The CDR3 runs to 14 residues. V lost 3 bases and J lost 8; bases outside the gene matches: 6. The germline CDR1 and CDR2 sequences are LNHDA and SQIVND (reference sequence). CDR3 sequence (DNA): TGTGCCAGTAGTATCAGGGGGTCAGCGGAAAAACTGTTTTTT. This translates into CASSIRGSAEKLFF. Together with reference TRBV19 and TRBJ1-4, the CDR3 gives the full variable domain: DGGITQSPKYLFRKEGQNVTLSCEQNLNHDAMYWYRQDPGQGLRLIYYSQIVNDFQKGDIAEGYSVSREKKESFPLTVTSAQKNPTAFYLCASSIRGSAEKLFFGSGTQLSVL.

This clone was seen just once. This chain joins TRBV28 and TRBJ1-5; a possible D gene is TRBD1 (5 bases). V was clipped by 4 bases and J by 4 bases, with 11 bases between them. Germline lookup yields CDR1 MDHEN and CDR2 SYDVKM. The CDR3 extends over 14 amino acids. The CDR3 coding sequence is TGTGCCAGCAGTTACCTGGGGGGAAATCAGCCCCAGCATTTT. This sequence encodes CASSYLGGNQPQHF.

The chain has TRBV2 and TRBJ2-1, with unresolved D. Looked up from germline, CDR1 is SNHLY and CDR2 is FYNNEI. This CDR3 is built from 14 residues. V was cut by 4 bases and J by 7 bases, with 14 bases left in between. This CDR3 is CASSAMALTNEQFF. For the CDR3, the DNA is TGTGCCAGCAGTGCCATGGCCCTCACGAATGAGCAGTTCTTC.

This sequence joins TRBV5-1 and TRBJ1-2; D call uncertain. Germline V gene data show CDR1 as SGHRS and CDR2 as YFSETQ. The CDR3 totals 13 residues. Trimming took off 5 bases at V and 3 bases at J, with 11 bases between the two ends. The DNA for the CDR3 is TGCGCCAGCAGAGTGGGAGACGACTATGGCTACACCTTC. Its protein product is CASRVGDDYGYTF.

A few counts support this clone. The V call is TRBV12-5, the J call TRBJ1-2, with D perhaps matching TRBD1 (5 bases). The CDR3 is 9 residues long. Germline loops: CDR1 LGHNT, CDR2 FRNRAP. This CDR3 reads CAGGTPYTF. CDR3 DNA sequence: TGTGCCGGAGGGACCCCCTACACCTTC.

Concerning this clone itself: The same CDR3 arises from other DNA sequences in this sample as well. The V gene is TRBV12-3 or TRBV12-4, the J gene TRBJ2-7; D unresolved. The CDR3 covers 11 residues. Trimming took 4 bases from V and 4 from J, leaving 5 bases between them. CDR3 in amino acids: CASSSSYEQYF. Here the CDR3 DNA reads TGTGCCAGCAGTTCCTCTTACGAGCAGTACTTC.

This sequence joins TRBV28 and TRBJ1-4; 8 bases are shared with TRBD1. The CDR3 is 13 amino acids. Unmatched junction bases numbered 4, after V lost 6 bases and J lost 7 bases. In germline, CDR1 is MDHEN, CDR2 SYDVKM. The CDR3 DNA is TGTGCCAGCAGCGGACAGGGTACTGAAAAACTGTTTTTT. Translated: CASSGQGTEKLFF.

The chain is built from TRBV6-1 and TRBJ2-7; TRBD2 aligns across 15 bases. V shed 5 bases and J 7 bases; nucleotides not matched to a gene: 6. Germline CDR1 MNHNS, CDR2 SASEGT. This CDR3 has 15 residues. Here the CDR3 DNA reads TGTGCCAGCAGTTCCGGGACTAGCGGGAGGAGTGAGCAGTACTTC. Translated: CASSSGTSGRSEQYF.